Presented here are 15 T cell receptor beta chains from one specimen sequenced in a study of T and B cells in COVID-19 patients. Blood genomic DNA input for TRB amplification was 250-500 ng. BIOMED2 TRB-A/B primer pools were used in multiplex TRB PCR. TCRdb re-called the multiplex PCR reads with MiXCR, one entry per CDR3 protein. The table has 8,500 to 13,000 distinct CDR3 sequences, 30% seen once. The sequenced material came from blood. All receptors derive from a human donor with active COVID-19.

The CDR3: CASRLAGGPFTGELFF. CDR3 DNA sequence: TGTGCCAGCAGATTAGCGGGGGGGCCTTTCACCGGGGAGCTGTTTTTT. The rearrangement uses TRBV6-2 or TRBV6-3 and TRBJ2-2, with 11 bases fitting TRBD2. CDR3 length: 16 amino acids. After removal of 6 bases from V and 4 bases from J, the junction contained 7 bases not matched to a gene. In germline, CDR1 is MNHEY, CDR2 SVGEGT.

This clonotype turned up a few times. The V call is TRBV15, the J call TRBJ2-7; 10 bases line up with TRBD2. Looked up from germline, CDR1 is LNHNV and CDR2 is YYDKDF (reference sequence). With V trimmed by 0 bases and J by 0 bases, 5 bases remained unmatched. The CDR3 totals 17 residues. CDR3 in DNA: TGTGCCACCAGCAGAGATCGGCTAGCGGGGGCCTCCTACGAGCAGTACTTC. It is translated as CATSRDRLAGASYEQYF.

This clonotype was seen more than once but under ten times. The rearrangement uses TRBV5-4 and TRBJ1-2; the D is unclear. The CDR3 is 13 residues long. V lost 0 bases and J 2 bases, leaving 5 bases between the germline ends. Germline values: CDR1 SGHNT, CDR2 YYREEE (reference sequence). CDR3 region: CASSLERNYGYTF. DNA for the CDR3: TGTGCCAGCAGCTTGGAGAGGAACTATGGCTACACCTTC.

A few counts support this clonotype. The chain has TRBV20-1 and TRBJ2-7, with D tentatively TRBD1 or TRBD2 (5 bases each). Germline lookup yields CDR1 DFQATT and CDR2 SNEGSKA (reference sequence). The CDR3 is made up of 14 amino acids. V lost 6 bases and J 0 bases, leaving 15 bases between the germline ends. The CDR3 region has the DNA TGCAGTGCCCTTGGGGCGGGCAACTCCTACGAGCAGTACTTC. Protein sequence: CSALGAGNSYEQYF.

V usage is TRBV6-6 and J usage is TRBJ1-2; D ambiguous. Germline loops: CDR1 MNHNY, CDR2 SVGAGI (reference sequence). This CDR3 spans 11 amino acids. In nucleotides, the CDR3 is TGTGCTGGAGGTGGTTCCTATGGCTACACCTTC. Its protein is CAGGGSYGYTF.

This clonotype was picked up a small number of times. The chain employs TRBV12-3 or TRBV12-4 and TRBJ2-1; no definite D call. V lost 1 base, J lost 0 bases, and 7 bases lay in between. This CDR3 has 15 residues. The chain's CDR3 is CASSLDGTSYNEQFF. CDR3 sequence (DNA): TGTGCCAGCAGTTTAGATGGAACCTCCTACAATGAGCAGTTCTTC.

The gene calls are TRBV6-2 or TRBV6-3 and TRBJ1-1, with unresolved D. Trimming left V 2 bases short and J 0 bases short, with 7 bases between. The CDR3 loop spans 14 amino acids. The germline gives CDR1 MNHEY, CDR2 SVGEGT. The CDR3, as DNA: TGTGCCAGCAGTTACGGGCAGATGAACACTGAAGCTTTCTTT. Translation gives CASSYGQMNTEAFF.

This chain uses TRBV7-9 with TRBJ2-7; 8 bases are shared with TRBD1. The CDR3 extends over 13 amino acids. The germline CDR1 and CDR2 sequences are SEHNR and FQNEAQ (reference sequence). The ends lost 5 bases at V and 5 bases at J; junction bases unmatched: 5. In DNA, the CDR3 is TGTGCCAGCAGCGTTGACAGGGGCGACGAGCAGTACTTC. Amino acid sequence: CASSVDRGDEQYF.

This clonotype is medium-sized. This sequence joins TRBV12-3 or TRBV12-4 and TRBJ2-3; no definite D call. The CDR3 has 13 residues. V was cut by 5 bases and J by 3 bases, with 9 bases left in between. CDR3 protein: CASSPGWTDTQYF. CDR3 nucleotide sequence: TGTGCCAGCAGTCCCGGATGGACAGATACGCAGTATTTT.

V is TRBV12-3 or TRBV12-4 and J is TRBJ1-1; D ambiguous. The CDR3 is 12 residues long. The V end was cut by 2 bases, the J end by 5 bases, with 6 bases between. The CDR3 DNA follows: TGTGCCAGCAGTTTAAGCGGGACTGAAGCTTTCTTT. Its protein product is CASSLSGTEAFF.

This clonotype was observed a few times. The rearrangement uses TRBV5-4 and TRBJ2-1; 10 bases line up with TRBD1. The CDR3 loop spans 14 amino acids. The germline gives CDR1 SGHNT, CDR2 YYREEE (reference sequence). V lost 4 bases to trimming and J lost 7 bases; unmatched junction nucleotides: 5. The CDR3 loop reads CASSIWTGGNEQFF. The CDR3 DNA sequence: TGTGCCAGCAGCATTTGGACAGGGGGGAATGAGCAGTTCTTC.

This clonotype was counted between two and nine times. This chain links TRBV5-1 with TRBJ2-1; D could derive from TRBD1 or TRBD2 (6 bases each). This CDR3 is built from 14 residues. From germline, CDR1 is SGHRS and CDR2 YFSETQ. The ends were cut back, 2 bases at V and 8 bases at J, with 14 bases in the middle. The CDR3 DNA follows: TGCGCCAGCAGCTTCGGGGGCCCGAACGATGAGCAGTTCTTC. It specifies CASSFGGPNDEQFF.

This clonotype was picked up a small number of times. This sequence joins TRBV4-3 and TRBJ2-7, with D possibly matching TRBD1 (6 bases). Germline V gives CDR1 LGHNA, CDR2 YSLEER. The CDR3 is 17 residues long. V lost 3 bases and J lost 3, with 21 bases in between. CDR3 protein: CASSQGIQGGGVYEQYF. In nucleotides, the CDR3 is TGCGCCAGCAGCCAGGGGATACAGGGCGGTGGGGTCTACGAGCAGTACTTC.

This chain connects TRBV6-2 or TRBV6-3 to TRBJ2-6; 8 bases agree with TRBD1. The CDR3 totals 15 residues. Trimming removed 6 bases from V and 6 bases from J; junction bases left unmatched: 7. CDR1 is MNHEY, CDR2 SVGEGT, per germline. This CDR3 reads CASSPDRAAANVLTF. DNA of the CDR3: TGTGCCAGCAGCCCGGACAGGGCGGCGGCCAACGTCCTGACTTTC.

V gene TRBV5-6 combines with J gene TRBJ1-6; no definite D call. Trimming removed 3 bases from V and 7 bases from J, with 17 bases in between. This CDR3 contains 16 residues. Germline assignment: CDR1 SGHDT and CDR2 YYEEEE. As DNA, the CDR3 is TGTGCCAGCAGCTCAGTTACCCCAAGGGCAAATTCACCCCTCCACTTT. It specifies CASSSVTPRANSPLHF.